This T cell receptor (beta chain) was sequenced in a study of cytomegalovirus exposure and HLA in healthy donors. Sequencing was performed with immunoSEQ multiplex PCR; in TCRdb, only in-frame clones are kept and a portion is missing. The repertoire includes approximately 180,000 clones, more than 70% of them detected once, and about 1.6% sits in the top ten. The V and J ends lost 1 base and 3 bases, in that order; junction bases with no gene match: 5. This CDR3 comprises 17 residues. Germline V gene lookup returns CDR1 SGHAT and CDR2 FQNNGV. The origin of this receptor is a woman younger than 30 in good health and CMV-seronegative. The sequenced material came from PBMCs. This rearrangement joins TRBV11-2 to TRBJ2-1; 11 bases are shared with TRBD2. This CDR3 reads CASSLVASGRNYNEQFF. The CDR3 nucleotides are TGTGCCAGCAGCTTAGTGGCTAGCGGGAGGAACTACAATGAGCAGTTCTTC.